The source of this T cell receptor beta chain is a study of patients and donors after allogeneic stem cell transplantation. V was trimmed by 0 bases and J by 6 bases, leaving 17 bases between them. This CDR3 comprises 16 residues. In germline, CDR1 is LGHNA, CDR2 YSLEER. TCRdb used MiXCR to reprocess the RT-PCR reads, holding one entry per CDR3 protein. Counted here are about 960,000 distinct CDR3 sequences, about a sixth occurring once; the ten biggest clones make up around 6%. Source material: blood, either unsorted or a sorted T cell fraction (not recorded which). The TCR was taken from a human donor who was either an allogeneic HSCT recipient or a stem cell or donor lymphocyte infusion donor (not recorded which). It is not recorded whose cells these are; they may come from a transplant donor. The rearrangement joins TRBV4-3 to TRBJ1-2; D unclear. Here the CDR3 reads CASSQDLGNLVDGYTF. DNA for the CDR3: TGCGCCAGCAGCCAAGACTTAGGGAACCTGGTCGATGGCTACACCTTC.